The clone carrying this T cell receptor beta chain showed up just a few times. Its antigen remains unknown. The data stem from a study of T cells in Graves' hyperthyroidism and ophthalmopathy. TCR beta CDR3 region amplification was performed from RNA transcripts. The TCR CDR3 first-round RT-PCR relied on the HTBI primer set. Via MiXCR, TCRdb re-called the multiplex PCR reads, giving one row per CDR3 protein. Of about 760,000 distinct CDR3 sequences listed, roughly 32% are singletons. Trimming pared 0 bases from V and 6 bases from J, leaving 11 bases between. CDR1 and CDR2 (germline): MNHNS, SASEGT. The CDR3 sequence is 14 residues long. Study findings and constraints: For ophthalmopathy, model prediction preceded onset by a median about 6.2 months.

Over 18 months, lack of ophthalmopathy progression marked Graves' hyperthyroidism as stable. With a duration under 2 months, the hyperthyroidism was newly diagnosed in patients aged 18 to 65. The chain is built from TRBV6-1 and TRBJ1-2, with D unclear. The sequenced material came from blood. The source is a woman in her 40s with Graves' hyperthyroidism. The CDR3 loop reads CASSEARARDGYTF. CDR3 nucleotides: TGTGCCAGCAGTGAAGCCCGGGCAAGGGATGGCTACACCTTC.